What follows are 31 T cell receptor beta chains derived from one specimen sequenced in a study of T cell changes during pregnancy in multiple sclerosis. Assay used: immunoSEQ multiplex PCR; TCRdb lists only in-frame clones, some missing. This repertoire shows 100,000 or so clones, 90% to 95% found once; its top ten account for under 2%. The sample in question was peripheral blood, obtained after pregnancy. The receptors here all came from a female donor in good health, enrolled as a control in a pregnancy study.

This chain links TRBV5-1 with TRBJ2-1; 11 bases are a match to TRBD2. The junction had 3 bases not matched to a gene; V was cut back by 6 bases and J by 10 bases. This CDR3 comprises 12 residues. Germline V gene data show CDR1 as SGHRS and CDR2 as YFSETQ. The CDR3, as DNA: TGCGCCAGCACACTAGCGGGAGTAGAGCAGTTCTTC. This encodes CASTLAGVEQFF.

This chain joins TRBV5-1 and TRBJ2-1; weak D call: TRBD2 (6 bases). Germline-derived CDR1 and CDR2 are SGHRS and YFSETQ. The CDR3 consists of 14 residues. The V gene lost 0 bases and the J gene lost 6 bases, with 10 bases spanning the gap. This CDR3 reads CASSLGGDRNEQFF. The CDR3 DNA reads TGCGCCAGCAGCTTGGGCGGGGACCGCAATGAGCAGTTCTTC.

This rearrangement joins TRBV19 to TRBJ2-7; 8 nucleotides align to TRBD1. CDR3 length equals 17 residues. CDR1 is LNHDA, CDR2 SQIVND, per germline (reference sequence). V shed 1 base and J 0 bases; nucleotides not matched to a gene: 8. CDR3 loop: CASSIVLGQASSYEQYF. The CDR3 DNA follows: TGTGCCAGTAGTATAGTACTGGGACAGGCTAGCTCCTACGAGCAGTACTTC.

The V and J genes are TRBV7-2 and TRBJ1-5, with D unclear. This CDR3 spans 15 amino acids. V lost 3 bases and J 2 bases, leaving 11 bases between the germline ends. Germline assignment: CDR1 SGHTA and CDR2 FQGNSA. Written as DNA, the CDR3 is TGTGCCAGCAGCTTGTTGCGGGGTGGCAATCAGCCCCAGCATTTT. It is translated as CASSLLRGGNQPQHF.

J is TRBJ2-3 and V is TRBV7-9; D is perhaps TRBD2 (5 bases). CDR1 SEHNR and CDR2 FQNEAQ come from the germline V gene (reference sequence). The CDR3 contains 14 residues. The V end was cut by 4 bases, the J end by 1 base, with 9 bases between. CDR3 sequence reads: CASSSGSGTDTQYF. Here the CDR3 DNA reads TGTGCCAGCAGCTCGGGTAGCGGCACAGATACGCAGTATTTT. Filled out from reference TRBV7-9 and TRBJ2-3, the complete variable domain reads DTGVSQNPRHKITKRGQNVTFRCDPISEHNRLYWYRQTLGQGPEFLTYFQNEAQLEKSRLLSDRFSAERPKGSFSTLEIQRTEQGDSAMYLCASSSGSGTDTQYFGPGTRLTVL.

The rearrangement uses TRBV28 and TRBJ1-2; TRBD1 aligns across 8 bases. Germline V gene lookup returns CDR1 MDHEN and CDR2 SYDVKM. This CDR3 comprises 16 residues. V was clipped by 4 bases and J by 5 bases; unmatched bases: 12. The CDR3 DNA reads as TGTGCCAGCAGTTCCCGGCCTGGACAGGGAGGATATGGCTACACCTTC. Its translation: CASSSRPGQGGYGYTF.

Only one count was recorded for this clone. J is TRBJ2-5 and V is TRBV7-2, with D hard to call. Trimming cost V 3 bases and J 4 bases, with 9 bases left between them. This CDR3 has 13 residues. CDR1 is SGHTA and CDR2 is FQGNSA in the germline V gene. DNA of the CDR3: TGTGCCAGCAGCTTTACGGTACTAGAGACCCAGTACTTC. Protein sequence: CASSFTVLETQYF. Full variable domain (outside the CDR3, taken from reference TRBV7-2 and TRBJ2-5): GAGVSQSPSNKVTEKGKDVELRCDPISGHTALYWYRQSLGQGLEFLIYFQGNSAPDKSGLPSDRFSAERTGGSVSTLTIQRTQQEDSAVYLCASSFTVLETQYFGPGTRLLVL.

This clone was seen a single time. This rearrangement joins TRBV4-2 to TRBJ2-2, with a possible D match to TRBD2 (8 bases). V gave up 1 base and J gave up 0 bases, with 15 bases separating them. The CDR3 covers 18 residues. CDR1 is LGHNA and CDR2 is YNFKEQ in the germline V gene. CDR3 in DNA: TGTGCCAGCAGCCAAGCGGGAGGGGGCCACGCGAACACCGGGGAGCTGTTTTTT. As protein: CASSQAGGGHANTGELFF.

CDR3 DNA: TGCGCCAGCAGCCCGGGACAGAACCCCACAGATACGCAGTATTTT. As protein: CASSPGQNPTDTQYF. The chain joins TRBV5-1 to TRBJ2-3; 7 bases line up with TRBD1. Losses at the gene ends were 4 bases for V and 2 bases for J; bases not matched to a gene: 7. CDR3 size: 15 residues. Germline loops: CDR1 SGHRS, CDR2 YFSETQ.

The chain employs TRBV7-9 and TRBJ2-5, with TRBD2 identical over 10 bases. There are 15 residues in the CDR3. CDR1 and CDR2 (germline): SEHNR, FQNEAQ (reference sequence). V shed 3 bases, J shed 4 bases, and the junction held 5 bases outside the gene matches. In nucleotides, the CDR3 is TGTGCCAGCAGCTTCCGACTAGCGGGTTCAGAGACCCAGTACTTC. Translated: CASSFRLAGSETQYF.

This rearrangement joins TRBV7-2 to TRBJ1-5; 7 bases fit TRBD1. The ends lost 5 bases at V and 1 base at J; junction bases unmatched: 5. CDR1 and CDR2 (germline): SGHTA, FQGNSA. The CDR3 runs 15 residues. The CDR3 DNA is TGTGCCAGCAGCCCGACAGGGTCGAGCAATCAGCCCCAGCATTTT. It yields the protein CASSPTGSSNQPQHF.

This chain links TRBV2 with TRBJ2-5; maybe TRBD2 (6 bases). The CDR3 is made up of 15 amino acids. Trimming cost V 2 bases and J 4 bases, with 14 bases left between them. CDR1 and CDR2 (germline): SNHLY, FYNNEI. CDR3 residues: CASSERLGGGETQYF. CDR3 nucleotide sequence: TGTGCCAGCAGTGAACGGCTGGGAGGTGGAGAGACCCAGTACTTC.

V is TRBV5-5 and J is TRBJ2-1; 8 positions agree with TRBD1. Germline CDR1 SGHKS, CDR2 YYEKEE (reference sequence). The CDR3 runs to 16 residues. J lost 4 bases, V lost 4 bases, and 10 bases had no gene match. In DNA, the CDR3 is TGTGCCAGCAGCCGGGCCCGGACAGGGATGTACAATGAGCAGTTCTTC. This sequence encodes CASSRARTGMYNEQFF.

A note on this clone: Its ends do not fully match the called genes, so a read error is possible. Written as DNA, the CDR3 is TGTGCCAGCAGTTCCCCCCCAGTTTTC. Translated: CASSSPPVF. V usage is TRBV27 and J usage is TRBJ2-7; no firm D call. CDR3 length: 9 amino acids. Germline CDR1 reads MNHEY; CDR2 reads SMNVEV (reference sequence).

There are a few counts of this clone. The rearrangement uses TRBV4-1 and TRBJ1-4; 10 bases line up with TRBD1. The ends lost 1 base at V and 7 bases at J; junction bases unmatched: 6. Germline values: CDR1 MGHRA, CDR2 YSYEKL. The CDR3 extends over 16 amino acids. CDR3 coding DNA: TGCGCCAGCAGCCAAGGTTGGGACAGGGGTGGTGAAAAACTGTTTTTT. It yields the protein CASSQGWDRGGEKLFF.

The CDR3 sequence: CASSHQGRGDTYEQYF. The CDR3 nucleotides read TGTGCCAGCAGCCACCAAGGAAGAGGGGACACCTACGAGCAGTACTTC. The V call is TRBV5-8, the J call TRBJ2-7, with D tentatively TRBD1 (6 bases). Germline CDR1 reads SGHTS; CDR2 reads YDEGEE. CDR3 length: 16 residues. V gave up 4 bases and J gave up 2 bases, with 19 bases separating them.

The V and J genes are TRBV10-3 and TRBJ2-2; D call uncertain. CDR1 and CDR2 (germline): ENHRY, SYGVKD. The CDR3 is made up of 12 amino acids. V lost 4 bases and J lost 6, with 6 bases in between. The CDR3 bases are TGTGCCATCAGTGTTGTCGCCGGGGAGCTGTTTTTT. This gives the protein CAISVVAGELFF.

This chain uses TRBV28 with TRBJ2-1; 8 bases map to TRBD2. There are 14 residues in the CDR3. The germline V gene encodes CDR1 MDHEN and CDR2 SYDVKM. V lost 6 bases and J lost 12; bases outside the gene matches: 13. The CDR3 DNA is TGTGCCAGCAGAACCATTACCGGGACTAGATTGCAGTTCTTC. Its protein product is CASRTITGTRLQFF.

The rearrangement links TRBV5-1 to TRBJ1-2; 8 nucleotides match TRBD1. The CDR3 spans 14 residues. J lost 4 bases, V lost 7 bases, and 9 bases had no gene match. Per the germline V gene, CDR1 is SGHRS and CDR2 is YFSETQ. The CDR3 region has the DNA TGCGCCAGCCATGACGTTGACAGGGGCTATGGCTACACCTTC. As protein: CASHDVDRGYGYTF.

This chain connects TRBV5-6 to TRBJ2-3; tentatively, D is TRBD2 (5 bases). The CDR3 loop spans 16 amino acids. Germline CDR1 SGHDT, CDR2 YYEEEE. The ends were cut back, 2 bases at V and 3 bases at J, with 16 bases in the middle. CDR3 in DNA: TGTGCCAGCAGCTTTGGGGAGAGCATAGGGACAGATACGCAGTATTTT. Its translation is CASSFGESIGTDTQYF.

The V and J genes are TRBV6-1 and TRBJ1-4; 9 bases are shared with TRBD1. V gave up 6 bases and J gave up 7 bases; unmatched junction bases: 6. Germline V gives CDR1 MNHNS, CDR2 SASEGT. The CDR3 is made up of 14 amino acids. CDR3 loop: CASRTDRGFEKLFF. The CDR3 nucleotides read TGTGCCAGCAGAACGGACAGGGGTTTTGAAAAACTGTTTTTT.

V gene TRBV11-3 combines with J gene TRBJ2-1; the D gene is possibly TRBD2 (6 bases). The germline gives CDR1 SGHNT, CDR2 YENEEA. V lost 0 bases and J 7 bases, leaving 7 bases between the germline ends. This CDR3 spans 13 amino acids. The CDR3 region has the DNA TGTGCCAGCAGCTTAGAGGAGGGGAATGAGCAGTTCTTC. Translated: CASSLEEGNEQFF.

This sequence joins TRBV6-6 and TRBJ1-5; 7 bases agree with TRBD1. The CDR3 spans 16 residues. CDR1 is MNHNY, CDR2 SVGAGI, per germline (reference sequence). The ends lost 6 bases at V and 0 bases at J; junction bases unmatched: 8. The CDR3 loop is CASRVTGTDSNQPQHF. In DNA form, the CDR3 reads TGTGCCAGCAGGGTAACAGGGACAGATAGCAATCAGCCCCAGCATTTT.

The chain links TRBV5-6 to TRBJ2-7; 13 bases align to TRBD2. From germline, CDR1 is SGHDT and CDR2 YYEEEE. This CDR3 has 16 residues. J was trimmed by 0 bases and V by 2 bases; bases with no gene match: 2. The CDR3, as DNA: TGTGCCAGCAGCTTTGGACTAGCGGGGGTCTCCTACGAGCAGTACTTC. It translates to CASSFGLAGVSYEQYF.

The chain recombines TRBV28 with TRBJ2-3; TRBD2 matches at 8 bases. The CDR3 length is 12 residues. Germline V gene sequence: CDR1 MDHEN, CDR2 SYDVKM. Unmatched junction bases numbered 3, after V lost 2 bases and J lost 11 bases. The CDR3 sequence is CASSLTAGGQYF. CDR3 nucleotides: TGTGCCAGCAGTTTAACGGCGGGGGGGCAGTATTTT.

This chain joins TRBV5-1 and TRBJ1-1; D is unclear. The CDR3 covers 13 residues. Germline V gives CDR1 SGHRS, CDR2 YFSETQ. With 2 bases removed from V and 4 bases from J, the gap between germline ends came to 9 bases. CDR3 protein: CASSFEVSTEAFF. The DNA of the CDR3 is TGCGCCAGCAGCTTCGAGGTATCCACTGAAGCTTTCTTT. The variable domain in full, with the rest retrieved from reference TRBV5-1 and TRBJ1-1, is KAGVTQTPRYLIKTRGQQVTLSCSPISGHRSVSWYQQTPGQGLQFLFEYFSETQRNKGNFPGRFSGRQFSNSRSEMNVSTLELGDSALYLCASSFEVSTEAFFGQGTRLTVV.

The rearrangement uses TRBV2 and TRBJ2-3; unclear D gene. CDR1 SNHLY and CDR2 FYNNEI come from the germline V gene. V lost 3 bases and J lost 5, with 12 bases in between. The CDR3 spans 14 residues. The CDR3 sequence is CASSDPSGGDTQYF. CDR3 nucleotide sequence: TGTGCCAGCAGTGACCCCTCTGGCGGAGATACGCAGTATTTT.

The CDR3 DNA is TGCGCCAGCCGTCGACAGGGGGCCCTCCCGGGCCAGACCCAGTACTTC. It translates to CASRRQGALPGQTQYF. J is TRBJ2-5 and V is TRBV5-1; 10 bases map to TRBD1. This CDR3 has 16 amino acids. With 7 bases clipped from V and 6 bases from J, the junction kept 15 bases outside the gene matches. Germline V CDR1 and CDR2: SGHRS, YFSETQ.

V usage is TRBV19 and J usage is TRBJ2-2; D remains unclear. V was cut by 3 bases and J by 6 bases, with 17 bases left in between. CDR1 and CDR2 (germline): LNHDA, SQIVND (reference sequence). CDR3 length equals 16 residues. CDR3: CASSIRVSSPPGELFF. DNA for the CDR3: TGTGCCAGTAGTATCCGGGTCTCTAGTCCCCCCGGGGAGCTGTTTTTT.

This chain connects TRBV6-6 to TRBJ2-5, with a weak D call TRBD2 (5 bases). Trimming cost V 2 bases and J 5 bases, with 15 bases left between them. Germline loops: CDR1 MNHNY, CDR2 SVGAGI (reference sequence). The CDR3 extends over 15 amino acids. This CDR3 reads CASSYADPRGETQYF. The CDR3 DNA sequence: TGTGCCAGCAGTTACGCCGACCCGCGAGGGGAGACCCAGTACTTC.

The chain has TRBV6-5 and TRBJ2-5, with D perhaps matching TRBD2 (5 bases). Trimming cost V 2 bases and J 0 bases, with 7 bases left between them. This CDR3 spans 14 amino acids. The germline gives CDR1 MNHEY, CDR2 SVGAGI. The CDR3 reads CASSYGGYQETQYF. In nucleotides, the CDR3 is TGTGCCAGCAGTTACGGCGGGTACCAAGAGACCCAGTACTTC.